This T cell receptor (beta chain) emerged from a study of blood T cell repertoires in COVID-19 (dated by TCRdb to the early 2020s). Context from the whole study: Collaborator samples came from the United States, Italy and Spain and covered acute and convalescent phases of COVID-19. Subjects who had been exposed to COVID-19, were actively infected with it, or had recovered from it provided the deeply sampled blood TCRbeta repertoires that made up the dataset. Where HLA class I and class II types were available, the types were taken from metadata supplied by the sample provider, not from assay-based typing. A freely available public database, intended as a resource for researchers studying the immune response to SARS-CoV-2, is where the repertoires were released. The samples were drawn from two sources: the first 160 participants of the ongoing ImmuneRACE study, and 1,000 to 1,500 subjects contributed by 6 global collaborators. The prospective study material was composed of cDNA or gDNA derived from T cells, B-cell-depleted T cells, or PBMCs. Nearly every sample came with metadata listing a de-identified subject ID, COVID-19 status, age in years and sex. On the study overall, not on this receptor specifically: Clinical and demographic metadata were provided uncurated, with the amount varying by source and participant.

The immunoSEQ Assay, a bias-controlled multiplex PCR, was used to amplify TCRbeta CDR3 regions from genomic DNA. For the original study's pipeline: Within the assay, amplification of reference gene primers was used to estimate how many nucleated cells each sample contained. To quantify the absolute abundance of each unique TCRbeta CDR3 rearrangement, sequence reads were collapsed and filtered. For each sample, productive Simpson clonality was calculated as the square root of Simpson's diversity index over productive rearrangements. TCRdb's version of the immuneACCESS table is confined to in-frame rearrangements and falls short of the full clone set. An unresolved V gene accounts for under half of the shortfall where checked; the remainder is of unknown origin. V, J and clone size reflect that table, while D and trimming were determined from the DNA. In all, the sample holds tens of thousands of clones, and 80% to 95% of those were seen once. The top ten constitute roughly 2.4% of the sample.

Notes on this clone: The clone's antigen remains unknown. Base quality data are lacking; no much larger clone is found one base away.

V and J are truncated by 7 bases and 1 base respectively, leaving an intervening sequence of 11 bases. The germline V gene (reference sequence) provides CDR1 MNHEY and CDR2 SMNVEV. The CDR3 measures 15 amino acids from cysteine to phenylalanine. Just the 45-base CDR3 DNA is kept, in frame starting at base 1. Collaborating institutions collected whole blood in K2EDTA tubes following their own protocols. For TCRbeta analysis, collaborators shipped samples as frozen whole blood, isolated PBMCs, or DNA extracted from either of those sample types. The specimen was peripheral blood. Here the chain combines TRBV27 and TRBJ2-6, with no D gene named confidently. The sequence was obtained from a man between 60 and 75 years old with acute or convalescent COVID-19. The DNA is TGTGCCAGCAATCCGTTGTCGTCTGGGGCCAACGTCCTGACTTTC. Translated, this is CASNPLSSGANVLTF. Beyond the CDR3, the reference TRBV27 and TRBJ2-6 genes provide the residues; the full variable domain reads: EAQVTQNPRYLITVTGKKLTVTCSQNMNHEYMSWYRQDPGLGLRQIYYSMNVEVTDKGDVPEGYKVSRKEKRNFPLILESPSPNQTSLYFCASNPLSSGANVLTFGAGSRLTVL.